These 11 T cell receptor beta chains were sequenced from one sample in a study of type 1 regulatory T cells. The antigens of these receptors remain unknown. TCRdb analysed the reads with MiXCR anew, one entry per CDR3 protein. The sample has about 60,000 distinct CDR3 sequences, roughly 60% seen once. Sequenced material: cultured non-Tr1 T cells, either the whole culture or a sorted T cell fraction (not recorded which). These receptors came from a human donor in good health.

This chain connects TRBV6-5 to TRBJ1-1, with TRBD1 matching 10 bases. CDR3 size: 15 residues. The germline gives CDR1 MNHEY, CDR2 SVGAGI. V lost 6 bases, J lost 1 base, and 5 bases stayed unmatched. The CDR3 region is CASRARDRGNTEAFF. For the CDR3, the DNA is TGTGCCAGCAGGGCCCGGGACAGGGGGAACACTGAAGCTTTCTTT.

The table lists this clonotype with a count of one. The chain employs TRBV7-2 and TRBJ2-7; TRBD1 aligns across 8 bases. Germline-derived CDR1 and CDR2 are SGHTA and FQGNSA. Trimming took 6 bases from V and 5 from J; bases not matched to a gene: 9. This CDR3 spans 14 amino acids. The CDR3 DNA is TGTGCCAGCAGACAGGACAGGGCGGTCCACGAGCAGTACTTC. This translates into CASRQDRAVHEQYF.

The V call is TRBV6-1, the J call TRBJ2-7; 12 bases line up with TRBD2. The CDR3 sequence is 15 residues long. V dropped 2 bases and J dropped 4; count of bases not matched to a gene: 3. CDR1 and CDR2 from the germline V gene are MNHNS and SASEGT. CDR3 in amino acids: CASSEQTSGSYEQYF. CDR3 DNA: TGTGCCAGCAGTGAACAGACTAGCGGGAGTTACGAGCAGTACTTC.

The CDR3 loop is CASSALWDRVNQPQHF. The CDR3 coding sequence is TGTGCCAGCAGTGCGCTTTGGGACAGGGTCAATCAGCCCCAGCATTTT. The chain carries TRBV6-1 and TRBJ1-5; 9 nucleotides align to TRBD1. Germline values: CDR1 MNHNS, CDR2 SASEGT. The trim removed 4 bases at V and 3 bases at J, leaving 7 bases unmatched. The length of the CDR3 is 16 residues.

The chain couples TRBV20-1 to TRBJ1-6; D might be TRBD1 (5 bases). V lost 0 bases and J 7 bases, leaving 19 bases between the germline ends. CDR3 length: 17 amino acids. Germline CDR1 reads DFQATT; CDR2 reads SNEGSKA (reference sequence). This CDR3 reads CSARDLSLDRLNSPLHF. The CDR3 coding sequence is TGCAGTGCTAGAGATTTAAGTCTAGACAGACTGAATTCACCCCTCCACTTT.

The chain carries TRBV24-1 and TRBJ2-5, with D maybe TRBD2 (6 bases). Germline V gene data show CDR1 as KGHDR and CDR2 as SFDVKD. Trimming shortened V by 4 bases and J by 5 bases, and 10 bases separated the two germline ends. The CDR3 runs to 13 residues. The CDR3 DNA reads TGTGCCACCAGTGAGGCAGGGAGGGAGACCCAGTACTTC. This encodes CATSEAGRETQYF.

V and J are TRBV7-2 and TRBJ2-2, with D possibly TRBD1 on 5 matching bases. This CDR3 contains 15 residues. Germline V gives CDR1 SGHTA, CDR2 FQGNSA. Deletions cut 6 bases from V and 4 bases from J, with 15 bases between. The CDR3 is CASRDQGLITGELFF. For the CDR3, the DNA is TGTGCCAGCAGAGACCAGGGCCTGATCACCGGGGAGCTGTTTTTT.

The V gene is TRBV5-1, the J gene TRBJ1-2; TRBD1 might be the D (5 bases). V lost 5 bases, J lost 5 bases, and 10 bases lay in between. Per the germline V gene, CDR1 is SGHRS and CDR2 is YFSETQ. The CDR3 spans 12 residues. CDR3 loop: CASRGTDYGYTF. The DNA for the CDR3 is TGCGCCAGCAGAGGGACGGATTATGGCTACACCTTC.

V usage is TRBV7-2 and J usage is TRBJ2-5; D remains unclear. The germline CDR1 and CDR2 sequences are SGHTA and FQGNSA. CDR3 size: 13 residues. The V end lost 3 bases, the J end lost 5 bases, and 10 bases lay between the germline ends. CDR3 protein: CASSLGLIETQYF. In nucleotides, the CDR3 is TGTGCCAGCAGCTTGGGATTGATCGAGACCCAGTACTTC.

The rearrangement uses TRBV5-4 and TRBJ1-1; TRBD1 is a possible D gene (6 bases). The CDR3 covers 12 residues. Germline CDR1 is SGHNT and CDR2 is YYREEE (reference sequence). V dropped 3 bases and J dropped 8 bases, with 11 bases sitting between them. The CDR3 DNA follows: TGTGCCAGCAGCTCTGGACAGTTAGAAGCTTTCTTT. Translation: CASSSGQLEAFF. The full variable domain, in which reference TRBV5-4 and TRBJ1-1 provide the parts outside the CDR3, is ETGVTQSPTHLIKTRGQQVTLRCSSQSGHNTVSWYQQALGQGPQFIFQYYREEENGRGNFPPRFSGLQFPNYSSELNVNALELDDSALYLCASSSGQLEAFFGQGTRLTVV.

This rearrangement joins TRBV7-9 to TRBJ2-2, with D possibly being TRBD1 or TRBD2 (6 bases each). Germline V gene data show CDR1 as SEHNR and CDR2 as FQNEAQ (reference sequence). CDR3 length: 17 residues. The V end was cut by 5 bases, the J end by 4 bases, with 20 bases between. The CDR3 DNA sequence: TGTGCCAGCAGCCAAGACGGCCGGGGGCGAGGCACCGGGGAGCTGTTTTTT. Translating it yields CASSQDGRGRGTGELFF.